This is a list of T cell receptor beta chains from one sample in a study of blood T cell repertoires in COVID-19. Sequencing was performed with immunoSEQ multiplex PCR; in TCRdb, only in-frame clones are kept and a portion is missing. The sample lists about 83,000 clones; under 80% were seen once. The sequencing sample was made of peripheral blood. These receptor sequences come from a woman of 80 years or more with active or convalescent COVID-19. Each CDR3 is given with its conserved first and last residue. Each record gives: clone size, D gene, V gene, J gene, CDR3 DNA, CDR3 protein. A D gene is named only where the DNA matches it firmly. Clone size appears in some rows only: once, few, many, or a class for an expanded clone.

>-|TRBD1|TRBV6-5|TRBJ2-3
TGTGCCAGCAGGCGGACAGGGAGCACAGATACGCAGTATTTT
CASRRTGSTDTQYF
>-|-|TRBV9|TRBJ2-5
TGTGCCAGCAGCGTAGGCCCCGGGGAGACCCAGTACTTC
CASSVGPGETQYF
>-|TRBD2|TRBV6-2/TRBV6-3|TRBJ2-7
TGTGCCAGCAGTTCCCTAGGAGCGGGGGCCGCATTC
CASSSLGAGAAF
>-|-|TRBV29-1|TRBJ1-1
TGCAGCGTCTCCGCGTCACGTAACAGACACGAAGCTTTCTTT
CSVSASRNRHEAFF
>-|TRBD1|TRBV6-2/TRBV6-3|TRBJ1-5
TGTGCCAGCAGTTACTCGTGGCAGGGGGCCCAGCCCCAGCATTTT
CASSYSWQGAQPQHF
>-|-|TRBV5-1|TRBJ2-5
TGCGCCAGCAGCCAGACAGCCGACCAAGAGACCCAGTACTTC
CASSQTADQETQYF
>-|-|TRBV4-3|TRBJ1-2
TGCGCCAGCAGCCATGGGGGGGGGACGAACTATGGCTACACCTTC
CASSHGGGTNYGYTF
>few|-|TRBV6-1|TRBJ1-6
TGTGCCAGCAGTGAAGACCTTTCAGGGTTGTATTCACCCCTCCACTTT
CASSEDLSGLYSPLHF
>once|-|TRBV7-2|TRBJ1-2
TGTGCCAGCAGCTTAGTGGGACACGGGAACTATGGCTACACCTTC
CASSLVGHGNYGYTF
>once|-|TRBV10-1|TRBJ2-1
TGCGCCAGCAGTGACTCAAACTCCAATGAGCAGTTCTTC
CASSDSNSNEQFF
>-|TRBD2|TRBV11-2|TRBJ2-7
TGTGCCAGCAGCTTAGTTAGGCTAGCGGGCCCCTACGAGCAGTACTTC
CASSLVRLAGPYEQYF
>-|-|TRBV5-1|TRBJ2-5
TGCGCCAGCAGCTTGGGCGGAAAACAAGAGACCCAGTACTTC
CASSLGGKQETQYF
>-|TRBD1|TRBV13|TRBJ1-1
TGTGCCAGCAGCACCCACAGGGGGCGAGAACGGATGAACACTGAAGCTTTCTTT
CASSTHRGRERMNTEAFF
>-|TRBD1|TRBV5-4|TRBJ1-1
TGTGCCAGCAGCGCCTGGGACAGCCGTGAAGCTTTCTTT
CASSAWDSREAFF
>-|-|TRBV6-6|TRBJ2-1
TGTGCCAGCACACAACAGGTTGTCGATGAGCAGTTCTTC
CASTQQVVDEQFF
>-|TRBD1|TRBV11-2|TRBJ1-2
TGTGCCAGCGGACCAATCGGGACAGGGGGTGTTCGAAACTATGGCTACACCTTC
CASGPIGTGGVRNYGYTF
>-|TRBD2|TRBV7-2|TRBJ2-7
TGTGCCAGCAGCCCCCGACTAGCGGGGGGGTACGAGCAGTACTTC
CASSPRLAGGYEQYF
>few|TRBD1|TRBV11-2|TRBJ1-1
TGTGCCAGCAGCTTATGGTTGGCAGGGGGTCGTGCTTTCTTT
CASSLWLAGGRAFF
>-|-|TRBV10-3|TRBJ1-1
TGTGCCATCACCGAGGACAGATTGAACACTGAAGCTTTCTTT
CAITEDRLNTEAFF
>-|-|TRBV30|TRBJ1-2
TGTGCCTGGAGTGGGGGAGTCCGCTATGGCTACACCTTC
CAWSGGVRYGYTF
>-|-|TRBV19|TRBJ2-1
TGTGCGACCAATAGGGGGGGTCCTTACAATGAGCAGTTCTTC
CATNRGGPYNEQFF
>-|-|TRBV19|TRBJ1-3
TGTGCCAGTAGTACCAGCGCGGGGGCTGGAAACACCATATATTTT
CASSTSAGAGNTIYF
>-|TRBD1|TRBV7-8|TRBJ1-5
TGTGCCAGCAGCTTAGAGGGCAGGGGGAGCAATCAGCCCCAGCATTTT
CASSLEGRGSNQPQHF
>-|-|TRBV5-1|TRBJ1-5
TGCGCCAGCAGTTTGGGAACAAATAGCAATCAGCCCCAGCATTTT
CASSLGTNSNQPQHF
>few|-|TRBV5-8|TRBJ1-6
TGTGCCAGCAGCTTCTCGGCAGGGCCCCTCCACTTT
CASSFSAGPLHF
>-|TRBD2|TRBV2|TRBJ2-5
TGTGCCAGCAGGTTCGGACTAGCGGGGGGGACCCAGTACTTC
CASRFGLAGGTQYF
>once|-|TRBV5-1|TRBJ2-7
TGCGCCAGCAGCTTGGAGGGGGACCCCTACGAGCAGTACTTC
CASSLEGDPYEQYF
>-|-|TRBV5-6|TRBJ1-6
TGTGCCAGCAGCCCCGGGAGGGCTAGGTACTATAATTCACCCCTCCACTTT
CASSPGRARYYNSPLHF
>many|-|TRBV4-1|TRBJ1-2
TGCGCCAGCAGCCAAGAGGTGGCGGAGTATGGCTACACCTTC
CASSQEVAEYGYTF
>-|-|TRBV18|TRBJ1-4
TGTGCCAGCTCACCTATCGACAGATCTAATGAAAAACTGTTTTTT
CASSPIDRSNEKLFF
>few|-|TRBV4-3|TRBJ2-5
TGCGCCAGCAGCCAAGAGAGGAGGGGTAAGGAGACCCAGTACTTC
CASSQERRGKETQYF
>-|-|TRBV19|TRBJ2-4
TGTGCCAGTAGTATGACCGATTCAGGCGCTCAGTACTTC
CASSMTDSGAQYF
>-|-|TRBV3-1/TRBV3-2|TRBJ2-7
TGTGCCAGCAGCCCCCGAGGGCTCCGGGTCGGAGGCGTGAACGAGCAGTACTTC
CASSPRGLRVGGVNEQYF
>-|-|TRBV5-6|TRBJ2-7
TGTGCCAGCAGCTTGGAAGGGGAACAAGTCTACGAGCAGTACTTC
CASSLEGEQVYEQYF
>few|-|TRBV9|TRBJ1-1
TGTGCCAGCAGCGTAGGTCCAGACACTGAAGCTTTCTTT
CASSVGPDTEAFF
>-|TRBD1|TRBV19|TRBJ1-1
TGTGCCAGTAGTCCAGGACAGGGGGCAGCTTTCTTT
CASSPGQGAAFF
>few|TRBD2|TRBV11-2|TRBJ2-5
TGTGCCAGCAGCTTCGGGCTAGCGGGGGGAGAGACCCAGTACTTC
CASSFGLAGGETQYF
>-|-|TRBV12-3/TRBV12-4|TRBJ1-6
TGTGCCAGCTCAGCAATGGGCAATTCACCCCTCCACTTT
CASSAMGNSPLHF
>once|-|TRBV2|TRBJ1-1
TGTGCCAGCAGTGAAGCGACAGGAATTGAAGCTTTCTTT
CASSEATGIEAFF
>-|-|TRBV13|TRBJ2-5
TGTGCCAGCAGCGCCGCCTGGGCACCCCCCAGAGAGACCCAGTACTTC
CASSAAWAPPRETQYF
>-|-|TRBV7-9|TRBJ2-1
TGTGCCAGCAGCCCACGGGCAGGGGAAGCCTACAATGAGCAGTTCTTC
CASSPRAGEAYNEQFF
>-|-|TRBV6-2/TRBV6-3|TRBJ1-3
TGTGCCAGCAGTGGGGCCGGAAACACCATATATTTT
CASSGAGNTIYF
>-|-|TRBV7-9|TRBJ1-5
TGTGCCAGCAGCTCCTACCTCGGGAACCCTAATCAGCCCCAGCATTTT
CASSSYLGNPNQPQHF